The 30 T cell receptor beta chains given below trace back to one sample, sequenced in a study of shared clonotypes between healthy human individuals. Assay: immunoSEQ multiplex PCR; the TCRdb copy retains only in-frame clones and omits some. The table has approximately 980,000 clones, approximately 80% seen once. Material: memory CD4+ T cells sorted from blood. Regarding subset: CD45RA-negative fraction. The source of these receptors is a man aged 18 to 30 in good health.

The chain links TRBV14 to TRBJ1-1, with D unresolved. CDR1 is SGHDN, CDR2 FVKESK, per germline. The length of the CDR3 is 14 residues. The V and J ends lost 4 bases and 1 base respectively, with 10 bases between them. In DNA form, the CDR3 reads TGTGCCAGCAGCCCCTATCCCACGAACACTGAAGCTTTCTTT. It translates to CASSPYPTNTEAFF.

This sequence joins TRBV11-2 and TRBJ1-1; 8 nucleotides agree with TRBD1. Per the germline V gene, CDR1 is SGHAT and CDR2 is FQNNGV. The CDR3 has 16 residues. V lost 5 bases and J lost 8; bases outside the gene matches: 16. CDR3: CASSAGQGRGPGEAFF. CDR3 coding DNA: TGTGCCAGCAGCGCCGGACAGGGCCGGGGCCCGGGGGAAGCTTTCTTT.

This clone was seen once. The J gene is TRBJ2-7, the V gene TRBV5-1, with D perhaps TRBD1 (6 bases). Germline V CDR1 and CDR2: SGHRS, YFSETQ. Deletions cut 4 bases from V and 3 bases from J, with 17 bases between. The CDR3 contains 15 residues. The CDR3 sequence: CASSPWVGTYYEQYF. The CDR3 DNA reads as TGCGCCAGCAGCCCGTGGGTGGGGACATACTACGAGCAGTACTTC.

The J gene is TRBJ2-7, the V gene TRBV6-1; TRBD2 might be the D (6 bases). The V and J ends lost 1 base and 1 base respectively, with 11 bases between them. CDR1 is MNHNS, CDR2 SASEGT, per germline. The CDR3 runs 15 residues. CDR3 sequence (DNA): TGTGCCAGCAGTGAAGGGGGGGTGGGATCCTACGAGCAGTACTTC. Translation: CASSEGGVGSYEQYF.

The chain couples TRBV5-1 to TRBJ2-1; 10 bases map to TRBD2. This CDR3 contains 14 residues. Trimming removed 6 bases from V and 3 bases from J; junction bases left unmatched: 3. Germline lookup yields CDR1 SGHRS and CDR2 YFSETQ. CDR3 loop: CASNLAGVYNEQFF. For the CDR3, the DNA is TGCGCCAGCAACCTAGCGGGGGTCTACAATGAGCAGTTCTTC.

There are many counts of this clone. The gene calls are TRBV5-1 and TRBJ1-5; no definite D call. V was clipped by 0 bases and J by 5 bases, with 3 bases between them. Looked up from germline, CDR1 is SGHRS and CDR2 is YFSETQ. The CDR3 has 12 residues. Written as DNA, the CDR3 is TGCGCCAGCAGCTTGGAGGATCAGCCCCAGCATTTT. As protein: CASSLEDQPQHF.

This clone was counted once. CDR3 region: CASSWGQMNTEAFF. CDR3 nucleotides: TGTGCCAGCAGCTGGGGACAGATGAACACTGAAGCTTTCTTT. V gene TRBV5-6 combines with J gene TRBJ1-1, with 7 positions matching TRBD1. The V and J ends lost 3 bases and 0 bases, in that order; junction bases with no gene match: 2. Looked up from germline, CDR1 is SGHDT and CDR2 is YYEEEE. The CDR3 totals 14 residues.

The chain couples TRBV7-8 to TRBJ1-5, with D possibly matching TRBD1 (5 bases). V gave up 5 bases and J gave up 2 bases, with 10 bases separating them. CDR3 length: 14 residues. CDR1 is SGHVS and CDR2 is FQNEAQ in the germline V gene. CDR3 amino acids: CASSKDSGNQPQHF. The CDR3 DNA is TGTGCCAGCAGCAAAGACAGCGGCAATCAGCCCCAGCATTTT.

This clone occurred a few times. This sequence joins TRBV6-6 and TRBJ2-7, with a possible D match to TRBD1 (5 bases). Per the germline V gene, CDR1 is MNHNY and CDR2 is SVGAGI (reference sequence). This CDR3 has 14 amino acids. V lost 0 bases and J 0 bases, leaving 6 bases between the germline ends. CDR3 amino acids: CASSYSTDSYEQYF. DNA for the CDR3: TGTGCCAGCAGTTACTCGACAGACTCCTACGAGCAGTACTTC.

The chain joins TRBV7-2 to TRBJ2-1, with D perhaps given as TRBD1 or TRBD2 (5 bases each). The CDR3 is 16 residues long. Germline CDR1 and CDR2: SGHTA and FQGNSA. The ends were cut back, 0 bases at V and 6 bases at J, with 15 bases in the middle. In nucleotides, the CDR3 is TGTGCCAGCAGCTTAGCACCTAGTGGGACCATCAATGAGCAGTTCTTC. Its protein product is CASSLAPSGTINEQFF.

This sequence joins TRBV27 and TRBJ2-5, with D unresolved. Germline V gene data show CDR1 as MNHEY and CDR2 as SMNVEV (reference sequence). Between the trimmed V and J ends, which lost 5 bases and 3 bases, there was a span of 10 bases. The CDR3 covers 13 residues. CDR3 residues: CASSLSRKETQYF. CDR3 sequence (DNA): TGTGCCAGCAGTCTAAGTAGGAAAGAGACCCAGTACTTC.

The chain recombines TRBV7-2 with TRBJ2-1, with D perhaps TRBD2 (5 bases). Trimming shortened V by 1 base and J by 10 bases, and 11 bases separated the two germline ends. The CDR3 spans 13 residues. Germline V CDR1 and CDR2: SGHTA, FQGNSA. The CDR3 is CASSLDFGIEQFF. The CDR3 DNA reads TGTGCCAGCAGCTTAGATTTCGGGATCGAGCAGTTCTTC.

This clone showed up just once. The chain is built from TRBV9 and TRBJ1-3; the D gene is possibly TRBD1 (5 bases). Trimming stripped 4 bases from V and 0 bases from J, with 17 bases between. This CDR3 is built from 17 residues. The germline CDR1 and CDR2 sequences are SGDLS and YYNGEE. The chain's CDR3 is CASSRSGELNSGNTIYF. CDR3 nucleotide sequence: TGTGCCAGCAGCCGCTCGGGGGAGCTTAACTCTGGAAACACCATATATTTT.

The chain recombines TRBV7-3 with TRBJ1-6, with unresolved D. Germline assignment: CDR1 SGHTA and CDR2 FQGTGA. The CDR3 covers 17 residues. V lost 3 bases and J 6 bases, leaving 18 bases between the germline ends. Here the CDR3 reads CASSFLRLFGRNSPLHF. CDR3 coding DNA: TGTGCCAGCAGCTTTCTGCGGCTCTTCGGACGTAATTCACCCCTCCACTTT.

The chain uses TRBV19 and TRBJ1-6; 7 nucleotides match TRBD1. V trimming: 5 bases; J trimming: 10 bases; junction bases outside the gene matches: 5. CDR3 length: 13 amino acids. Germline CDR1 is LNHDA and CDR2 is SQIVND (reference sequence). CDR3 in amino acids: CASSQGVASPLHF. The CDR3 DNA follows: TGTGCCAGTAGTCAGGGGGTGGCCTCACCCCTCCACTTT.

On this clone itself: This may be a read error, as it is one base from a much larger clone. This chain connects TRBV11-3 to TRBJ2-2; no clear D gene. The germline CDR1 and CDR2 sequences are SGHNT and YENEEA. Trimming left V 2 bases short and J 6 bases short, with 1 base between. The CDR3 is made up of 11 amino acids. The CDR3 protein is CASSLPGELFF. The CDR3 DNA reads TGTGCCAGCAGCTTACCCGGGGAGCTGTTTTTT.

V is TRBV28 and J is TRBJ2-7; D may correspond to TRBD1 or TRBD2 (6 bases each). The CDR3 contains 14 residues. Trimming pared 5 bases from V and 6 bases from J, leaving 17 bases between. Germline loops: CDR1 MDHEN, CDR2 SYDVKM. DNA for the CDR3: TGTGCCAGCAGTGATCGCCGAGGGGGGCGCGAGCAGTACTTC. It yields the protein CASSDRRGGREQYF.

The chain employs TRBV7-9 and TRBJ1-4; D is undetermined. CDR3 size: 15 residues. Germline CDR1 and CDR2: SEHNR and FQNEAQ (reference sequence). V dropped 5 bases and J dropped 0 bases, with 10 bases sitting between them. The DNA for the CDR3 is TGTGCCAGCAGCCCGGACGGGGCAACTAATGAAAAACTGTTTTTT. Translating gives CASSPDGATNEKLFF.

The genes are TRBV19 and TRBJ1-2, with a tentative D call TRBD1 (5 bases). The CDR3 loop spans 13 amino acids. CDR1 is LNHDA and CDR2 is SQIVND in the germline V gene (reference sequence). With 8 bases removed from V and 5 bases from J, the gap between germline ends came to 15 bases. The CDR3 sequence: CASHGSGAYGYTF. The CDR3 DNA reads as TGTGCCAGTCATGGATCTGGGGCTTATGGCTACACCTTC.

V gene TRBV6-6 combines with J gene TRBJ1-1; unclear D gene. In germline, CDR1 is MNHNY, CDR2 SVGAGI (reference sequence). This CDR3 has 15 residues. V dropped 0 bases and J dropped 1 base, with 9 bases sitting between them. The CDR3 DNA is TGTGCCAGCAGTTACTCCTCTCTGGAGAACACTGAAGCTTTCTTT. Translated, it gives CASSYSSLENTEAFF.

This clone has only a few counts. The chain recombines TRBV30 with TRBJ1-1; 9 bases fit TRBD1. This CDR3 has 14 amino acids. Germline CDR1 GTSNPN, CDR2 SVGIG (reference sequence). After removal of 2 bases from V and 1 base from J, the junction contained 2 bases not matched to a gene. The CDR3 loop reads CAWSKGQGNTEAFF. DNA for the CDR3: TGTGCCTGGAGTAAGGGACAGGGGAACACTGAAGCTTTCTTT.

The chain links TRBV14 to TRBJ2-7, with D uncertain. This CDR3 spans 15 amino acids. Trimming left V 0 bases short and J 4 bases short, with 13 bases between. Germline V CDR1 and CDR2: SGHDN, FVKESK. CDR3 DNA sequence: TGTGCCAGCAGCCAAGATCCAGGATCGGCGTACGAGCAGTACTTC. It yields the protein CASSQDPGSAYEQYF.

This chain links TRBV30 with TRBJ2-1; 8 nucleotides align to TRBD2. Germline-derived CDR1 and CDR2 are GTSNPN and SVGIG (reference sequence). CDR3 size: 15 residues. Trimming took 4 bases from V and 6 from J; bases not matched to a gene: 11. The CDR3, as DNA: TGTGCCTGGAACCCCCCGGGAGGGGGTACCAATGAGCAGTTCTTC. Amino acid sequence: CAWNPPGGGTNEQFF.

A remark on this clone: Distinct nucleotide sequences in the sample also encode this CDR3. The chain employs TRBV4-1 and TRBJ1-6; D remains unclear. Germline V gene lookup returns CDR1 MGHRA and CDR2 YSYEKL. CDR3 size: 15 residues. The V and J ends lost 0 bases and 9 bases respectively, with 12 bases between them. As DNA, the CDR3 is TGCGCCAGCAGCCAAGAAGGTACAGCCAGTTCACCCCTCCACTTT. Protein: CASSQEGTASSPLHF.

The chain links TRBV5-4 to TRBJ2-1, with 10 bases lining up with TRBD2. In germline, CDR1 is SGHNT, CDR2 YYREEE (reference sequence). The CDR3 has 14 residues. V lost 9 bases and J lost 4; bases outside the gene matches: 7. The CDR3 reads CATLKAGGYNEQFF. CDR3 sequence (DNA): TGTGCCACCCTTAAAGCGGGAGGGTACAATGAGCAGTTCTTC. Full variable domain (remainder filled in from reference TRBV5-4 and TRBJ2-1): ETGVTQSPTHLIKTRGQQVTLRCSSQSGHNTVSWYQQALGQGPQFIFQYYREEENGRGNFPPRFSGLQFPNYSSELNVNALELDDSALYLCATLKAGGYNEQFFGPGTRLTVL.

The J gene is TRBJ1-2, the V gene TRBV5-4, with TRBD1 as a possible D gene (5 bases). The CDR3 loop spans 13 amino acids. The germline V gene encodes CDR1 SGHNT and CDR2 YYREEE (reference sequence). V was cut by 5 bases and J by 11 bases, with 19 bases left in between. The CDR3 loop reads CASSPGTDMRYTF. The CDR3 DNA follows: TGTGCCAGCAGTCCCGGGACTGATATGCGATACACCTTC.

The chain joins TRBV7-8 to TRBJ1-6; 7 bases align to TRBD1. V lost 0 bases, J lost 7 bases, and 9 bases stayed unmatched. The germline V gene encodes CDR1 SGHVS and CDR2 FQNEAQ. The CDR3 is 17 amino acids. The CDR3 region is CASSLAVVGTANSPLHF. In DNA, the CDR3 is TGTGCCAGCAGCTTAGCGGTCGTCGGGACAGCCAATTCACCCCTCCACTTT.

The CDR3 reads CASSFTSSPSTDTQYF. In DNA, the CDR3 is TGCGCCAGCAGCTTCACTAGCAGTCCTAGCACAGATACGCAGTATTTT. The chain combines TRBV5-1 with TRBJ2-3, with D perhaps matching TRBD2 (6 bases). This CDR3 has 16 amino acids. The ends were cut back, 2 bases at V and 0 bases at J, with 13 bases in the middle. Germline V gene lookup returns CDR1 SGHRS and CDR2 YFSETQ. The full variable domain, rest sourced from reference TRBV5-1 and TRBJ2-3, is KAGVTQTPRYLIKTRGQQVTLSCSPISGHRSVSWYQQTPGQGLQFLFEYFSETQRNKGNFPGRFSGRQFSNSRSEMNVSTLELGDSALYLCASSFTSSPSTDTQYFGPGTRLTVL.

The J gene is TRBJ1-1, the V gene TRBV14; D ambiguous. CDR3 length equals 13 residues. In germline, CDR1 is SGHDN, CDR2 FVKESK. The ends were cut back, 2 bases at V and 5 bases at J, with 9 bases in the middle. CDR3 region: CASSQTQRTEAFF. The CDR3, as DNA: TGTGCCAGCAGCCAAACACAGAGGACTGAAGCTTTCTTT.

The sample holds many counts of this clone. CDR3 DNA sequence: TGTGCCAGCAGCCCACTAGCAGAAGTTAACAATGAGCAGTTCTTC. It encodes CASSPLAEVNNEQFF. The rearrangement joins TRBV14 to TRBJ2-1, with D perhaps matching TRBD2 (6 bases). The V gene's germline CDR1 is SGHDN and CDR2 FVKESK. The CDR3 is 15 amino acids. V was shortened by 4 bases and J by 5 bases, with 15 bases between the two germline ends. Drawing the rest from reference TRBV14 and TRBJ2-1, the complete variable domain is EAGVTQFPSHSVIEKGQTVTLRCDPISGHDNLYWYRRVMGKEIKFLLHFVKESKQDESGMPNNRFLAERTGGTYSTLKVQPAELEDSGVYFCASSPLAEVNNEQFFGPGTRLTVL.